The 5 T cell receptor beta chains below all came from one sample that was sequenced in a study of blood T cell repertoires in COVID-19. The data were produced by immunoSEQ multiplex PCR, yet TCRdb's version contains in-frame clones alone and is incomplete. The table shows 390,000 or so clones, with around 89% occurring only once. Sequenced: PBMCs or T cells enriched from blood (not recorded which). The origin of the receptors is a man aged 18 to 35 who had recovered from COVID-19.

This rearrangement joins TRBV18 to TRBJ2-7, with TRBD2 as a possible D gene (5 bases). V lost 6 bases and J lost 4, with 7 bases in between. CDR3 length: 11 amino acids. Germline CDR1 and CDR2: KGHSH and LQKENI. In DNA, the CDR3 is TGTGCCAGCTCCCGAGGGTACGAGCAGTACTTC. Protein sequence: CASSRGYEQYF.

The chain recombines TRBV2 with TRBJ1-3; D possibly corresponds to TRBD1 (6 bases). This CDR3 spans 16 amino acids. Germline V gene data show CDR1 as SNHLY and CDR2 as FYNNEI. Deletions cut 6 bases from V and 3 bases from J, with 18 bases between. The DNA of the CDR3 is TGTGCCAGCAGAGAGAGGGGGGGCGGCATTGGAAACACCATATATTTT. Translated, it gives CASRERGGGIGNTIYF.

This clone was found once. The chain links TRBV6-2 or TRBV6-3 to TRBJ2-7; a possible D gene is TRBD1 (5 bases). The germline V gene has CDR1 MNHEY and CDR2 SVGEGT. This CDR3 comprises 12 residues. V was clipped by 5 bases and J by 3 bases, with 8 bases between them. The CDR3 reads CASSPQDYEQYF. The DNA of the CDR3 is TGTGCCAGCAGTCCACAGGACTACGAGCAGTACTTC.

This chain joins TRBV12-3 or TRBV12-4 and TRBJ2-1; possibly TRBD1 for D (6 bases). Trimming took 3 bases from V and 13 from J, leaving 16 bases between them. The CDR3 has 13 residues. CDR3 DNA: TGTGCCAGCAGTTTCGAGGAGGAGACAGGACAGTTCTTC. It translates to CASSFEEETGQFF.

This clone has only one observation. This chain uses TRBV7-9 with TRBJ2-1; 7 bases map to TRBD1. The CDR3 consists of 14 residues. Germline V gene sequence: CDR1 SEHNR, CDR2 FQNEAQ (reference sequence). The J segment lost 2 bases and the V segment lost 10 bases, leaving 8 bases of the junction unmatched. CDR3 nucleotides: TGTGCCACGCATGGACAGGACGCCTACAATGAGCAGTTCTTC. Translated, it gives CATHGQDAYNEQFF.